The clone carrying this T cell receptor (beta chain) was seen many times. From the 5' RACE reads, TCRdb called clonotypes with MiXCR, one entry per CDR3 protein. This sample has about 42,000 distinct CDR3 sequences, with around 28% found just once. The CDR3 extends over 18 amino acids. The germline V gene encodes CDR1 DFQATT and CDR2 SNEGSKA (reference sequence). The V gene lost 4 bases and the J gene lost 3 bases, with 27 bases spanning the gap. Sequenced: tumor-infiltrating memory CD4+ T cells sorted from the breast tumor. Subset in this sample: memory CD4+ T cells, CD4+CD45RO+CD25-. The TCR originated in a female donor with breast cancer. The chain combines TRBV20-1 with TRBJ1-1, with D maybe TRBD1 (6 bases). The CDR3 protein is CSAMGGGGLGRRDTEAFF. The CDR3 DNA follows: TGCAGTGCTATGGGGGGCGGAGGGTTAGGACGACGGGACACTGAAGCTTTCTTT.